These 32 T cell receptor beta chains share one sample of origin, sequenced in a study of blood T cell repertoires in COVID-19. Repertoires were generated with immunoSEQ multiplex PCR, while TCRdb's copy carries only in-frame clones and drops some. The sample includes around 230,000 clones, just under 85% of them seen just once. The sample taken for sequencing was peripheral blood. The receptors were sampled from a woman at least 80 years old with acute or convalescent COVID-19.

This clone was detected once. The CDR3 coding sequence is TGTGCCAGCAGTTACAAGGGGTTAAACACTGAAGCTTTCTTT. This codes for CASSYKGLNTEAFF. The chain joins TRBV6-5 to TRBJ1-1; possible D gene TRBD1, 5 bases. There are 14 residues in the CDR3. Germline-derived CDR1 and CDR2 are MNHEY and SVGAGI. The V gene lost 2 bases and the J gene lost 2 bases, with 9 bases spanning the gap.

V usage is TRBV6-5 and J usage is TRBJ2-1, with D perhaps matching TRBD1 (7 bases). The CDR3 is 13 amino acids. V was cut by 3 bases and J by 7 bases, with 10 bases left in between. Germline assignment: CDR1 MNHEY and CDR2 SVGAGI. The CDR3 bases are TGTGCCAGCAGTTATGCAGGGGGGAATGAGCAGTTCTTC. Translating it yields CASSYAGGNEQFF.

In DNA form, the CDR3 reads TGTGCCAGTAGTCAGGGATACAATGAGCAGTTCTTC. Residues: CASSQGYNEQFF. The rearrangement uses TRBV19 and TRBJ2-1; tentatively, D is TRBD1 (5 bases). The germline gives CDR1 LNHDA, CDR2 SQIVND (reference sequence). V lost 5 bases and J 4 bases, leaving 6 bases between the germline ends. CDR3 length: 12 residues.

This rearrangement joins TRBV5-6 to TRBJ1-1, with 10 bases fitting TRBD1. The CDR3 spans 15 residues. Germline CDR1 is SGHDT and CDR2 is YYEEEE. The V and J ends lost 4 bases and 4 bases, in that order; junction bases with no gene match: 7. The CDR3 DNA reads TGTGCCAGCAGCGCAGGACAGGGGGTGCGCACTGAAGCTTTCTTT. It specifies CASSAGQGVRTEAFF.

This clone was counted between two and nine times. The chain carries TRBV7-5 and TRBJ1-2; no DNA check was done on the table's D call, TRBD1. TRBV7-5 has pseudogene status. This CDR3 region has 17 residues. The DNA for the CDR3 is TGTGCCATAAGCTGGGTAATAACAGGGGGTTTCACCTATGGCTACACCTTC. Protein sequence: CAISWVITGGFTYGYTF.

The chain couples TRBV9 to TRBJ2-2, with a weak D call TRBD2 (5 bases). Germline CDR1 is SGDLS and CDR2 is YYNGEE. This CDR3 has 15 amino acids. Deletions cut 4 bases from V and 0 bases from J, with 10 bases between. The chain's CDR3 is CASSTTISNTGELFF. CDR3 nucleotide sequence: TGTGCCAGCAGCACGACTATCTCGAACACCGGGGAGCTGTTTTTT.

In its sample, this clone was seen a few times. CDR3 loop: CASSQRLYNEQFF. CDR3 DNA: TGTGCCAGCAGCCAAAGACTCTACAATGAGCAGTTCTTC. V is TRBV3-1 (or the pseudogene TRBV3-2) and J is TRBJ2-1; D not certain. The germline V and J ends were trimmed by 2 bases and 3 bases, with 5 bases remaining between them. This CDR3 has 13 amino acids. Germline CDR1 and CDR2: LGHDT and YNNKEL (reference sequence).

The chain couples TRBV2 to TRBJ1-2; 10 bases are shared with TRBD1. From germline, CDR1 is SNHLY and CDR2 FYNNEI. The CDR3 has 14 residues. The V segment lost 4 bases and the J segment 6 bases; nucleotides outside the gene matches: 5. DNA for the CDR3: TGTGCCAGCAGTGTAGGGACAGGGGTCAATGGCTACACCTTC. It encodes CASSVGTGVNGYTF.

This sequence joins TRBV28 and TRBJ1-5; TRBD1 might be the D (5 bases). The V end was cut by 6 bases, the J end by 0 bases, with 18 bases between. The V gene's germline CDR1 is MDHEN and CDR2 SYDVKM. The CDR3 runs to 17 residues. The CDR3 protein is CASSRTITRGSNQPQHF. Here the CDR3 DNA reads TGTGCCAGCAGCCGGACGATCACAAGGGGTAGCAATCAGCCCCAGCATTTT.

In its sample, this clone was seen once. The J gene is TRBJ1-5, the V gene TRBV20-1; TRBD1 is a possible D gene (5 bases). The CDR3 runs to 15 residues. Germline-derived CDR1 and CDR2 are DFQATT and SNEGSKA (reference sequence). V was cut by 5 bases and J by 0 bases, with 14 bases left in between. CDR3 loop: CSARGPGNSNQPQHF. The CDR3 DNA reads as TGCAGTGCTCGTGGGCCAGGGAATAGCAATCAGCCCCAGCATTTT.

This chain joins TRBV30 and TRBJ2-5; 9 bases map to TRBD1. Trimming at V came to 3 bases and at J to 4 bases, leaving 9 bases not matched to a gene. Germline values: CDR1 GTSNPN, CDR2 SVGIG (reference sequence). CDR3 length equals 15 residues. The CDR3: CAWSTGQGNRETQYF. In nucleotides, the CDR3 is TGTGCCTGGAGCACGGGACAGGGAAATAGAGAGACCCAGTACTTC.

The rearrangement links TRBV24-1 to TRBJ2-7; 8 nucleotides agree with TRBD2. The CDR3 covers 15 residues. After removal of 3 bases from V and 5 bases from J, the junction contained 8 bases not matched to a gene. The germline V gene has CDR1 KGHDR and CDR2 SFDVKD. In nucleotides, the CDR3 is TGTGCCACCAGTGATACGAGCGGGGGCCTTGACGAGCAGTACTTC. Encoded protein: CATSDTSGGLDEQYF.

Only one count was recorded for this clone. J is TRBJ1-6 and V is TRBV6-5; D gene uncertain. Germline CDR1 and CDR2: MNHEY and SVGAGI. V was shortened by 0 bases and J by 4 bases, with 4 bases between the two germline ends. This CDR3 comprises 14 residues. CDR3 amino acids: CASSYSRYNSPLHF. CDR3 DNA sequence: TGTGCCAGCAGTTACTCGCGGTATAATTCACCCCTCCACTTT.

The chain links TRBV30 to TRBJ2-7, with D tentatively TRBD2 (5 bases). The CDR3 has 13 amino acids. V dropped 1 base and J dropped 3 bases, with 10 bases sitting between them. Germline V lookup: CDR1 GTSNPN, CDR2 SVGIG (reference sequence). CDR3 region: CAWSAGVGYEQYF. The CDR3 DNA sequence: TGTGCCTGGAGTGCCGGGGTTGGCTACGAGCAGTACTTC. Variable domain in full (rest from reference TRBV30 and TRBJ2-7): SQTIHQWPATLVQPVGSPLSLECTVEGTSNPNLYWYRQAAGRGLQLLFYSVGIGQISSEVPQNLSASRPQDRQFILSSKKLLLSDSGFYLCAWSAGVGYEQYFGPGTRLTVT.

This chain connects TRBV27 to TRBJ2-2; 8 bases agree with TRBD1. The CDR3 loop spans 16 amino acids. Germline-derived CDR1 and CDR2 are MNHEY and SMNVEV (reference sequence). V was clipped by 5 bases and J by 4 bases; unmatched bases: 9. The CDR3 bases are TGTGCCAGCAGTAACCCGCGACAGGGGATCACCGGGGAGCTGTTTTTT. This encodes CASSNPRQGITGELFF.

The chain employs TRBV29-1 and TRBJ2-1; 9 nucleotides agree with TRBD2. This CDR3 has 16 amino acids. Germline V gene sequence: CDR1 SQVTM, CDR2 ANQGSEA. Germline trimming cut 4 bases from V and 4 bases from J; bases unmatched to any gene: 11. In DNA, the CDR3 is TGCAGCGTTGGTAGATCGGCGGGGGGGCTATACAATGAGCAGTTCTTC. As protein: CSVGRSAGGLYNEQFF.

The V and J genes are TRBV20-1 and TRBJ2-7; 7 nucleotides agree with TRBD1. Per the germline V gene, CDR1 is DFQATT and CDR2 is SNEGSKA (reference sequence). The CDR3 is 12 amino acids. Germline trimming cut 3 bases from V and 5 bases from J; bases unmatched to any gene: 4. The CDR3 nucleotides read TGCAGTGCTAGTAACAGGGGCAACGAGCAGTACTTC. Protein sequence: CSASNRGNEQYF.

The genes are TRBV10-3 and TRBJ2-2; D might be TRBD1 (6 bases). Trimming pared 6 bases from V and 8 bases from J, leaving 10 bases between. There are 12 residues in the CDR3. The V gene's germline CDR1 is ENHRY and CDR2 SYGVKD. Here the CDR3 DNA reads TGTGCCATCAGGCCACAGGGTGGGGAGCTGTTTTTT. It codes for CAIRPQGGELFF.

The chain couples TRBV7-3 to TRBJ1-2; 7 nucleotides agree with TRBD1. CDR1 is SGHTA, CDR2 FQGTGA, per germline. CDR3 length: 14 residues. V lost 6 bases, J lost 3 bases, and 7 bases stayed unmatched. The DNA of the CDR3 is TGTGCCAGCAGGTCTCCCGGGACAGACTATGGCTACACCTTC. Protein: CASRSPGTDYGYTF.

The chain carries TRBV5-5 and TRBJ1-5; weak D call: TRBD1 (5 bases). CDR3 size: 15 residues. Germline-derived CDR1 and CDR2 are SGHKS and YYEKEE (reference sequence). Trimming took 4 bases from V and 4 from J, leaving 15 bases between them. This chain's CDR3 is CASSPPGAGNQPQHF. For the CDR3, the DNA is TGTGCCAGCAGCCCTCCCGGGGCGGGGAATCAGCCCCAGCATTTT. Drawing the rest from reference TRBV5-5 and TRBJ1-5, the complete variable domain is DAGVTQSPTHLIKTRGQQVTLRCSPISGHKSVSWYQQVLGQGPQFIFQYYEKEERGRGNFPDRFSARQFPNYSSELNVNALLLGDSALYLCASSPPGAGNQPQHFGDGTRLSIL.

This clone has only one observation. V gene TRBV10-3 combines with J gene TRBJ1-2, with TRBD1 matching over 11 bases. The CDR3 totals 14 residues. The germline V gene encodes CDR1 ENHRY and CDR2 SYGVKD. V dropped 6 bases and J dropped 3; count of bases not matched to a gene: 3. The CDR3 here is CAISSGQGDYGYTF. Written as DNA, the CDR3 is TGTGCCATCAGCTCGGGACAGGGGGACTATGGCTACACCTTC.

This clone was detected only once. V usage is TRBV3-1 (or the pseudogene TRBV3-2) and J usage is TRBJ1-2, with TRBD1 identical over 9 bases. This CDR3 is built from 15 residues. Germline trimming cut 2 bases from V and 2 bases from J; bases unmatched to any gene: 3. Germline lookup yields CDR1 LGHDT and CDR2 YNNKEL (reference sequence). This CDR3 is CASSQTGQGNYGYTF. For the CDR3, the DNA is TGTGCCAGCAGCCAAACGGGACAGGGCAACTATGGCTACACCTTC.

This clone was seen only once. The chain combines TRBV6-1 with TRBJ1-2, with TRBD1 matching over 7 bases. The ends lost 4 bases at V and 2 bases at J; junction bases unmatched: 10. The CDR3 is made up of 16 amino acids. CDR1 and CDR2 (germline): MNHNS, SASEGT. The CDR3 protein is CASSGYGQAANYGYTF. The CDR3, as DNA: TGTGCCAGCAGTGGATATGGACAGGCCGCAAACTATGGCTACACCTTC.

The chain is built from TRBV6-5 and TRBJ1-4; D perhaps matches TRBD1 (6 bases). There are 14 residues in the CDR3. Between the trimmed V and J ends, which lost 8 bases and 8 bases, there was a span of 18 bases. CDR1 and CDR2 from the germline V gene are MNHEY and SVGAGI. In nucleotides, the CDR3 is TGTGCCAGCGGCCCCGGGACAACAGCAGAAAAACTGTTTTTT. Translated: CASGPGTTAEKLFF.

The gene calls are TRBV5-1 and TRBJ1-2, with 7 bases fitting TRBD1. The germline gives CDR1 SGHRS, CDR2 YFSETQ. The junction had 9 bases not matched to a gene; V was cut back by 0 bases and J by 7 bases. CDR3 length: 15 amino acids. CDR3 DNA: TGCGCCAGCAGCTTGGGTAATACAGGGGATCCTGGCTACACCTTC. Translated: CASSLGNTGDPGYTF.

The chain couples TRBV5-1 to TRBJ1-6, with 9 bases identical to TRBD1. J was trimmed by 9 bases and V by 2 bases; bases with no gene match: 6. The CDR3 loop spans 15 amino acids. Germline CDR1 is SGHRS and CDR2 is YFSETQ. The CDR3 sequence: CASSLPGQGGSPLHF. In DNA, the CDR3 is TGCGCCAGCAGCTTACCGGGACAGGGAGGTTCACCCCTCCACTTT.

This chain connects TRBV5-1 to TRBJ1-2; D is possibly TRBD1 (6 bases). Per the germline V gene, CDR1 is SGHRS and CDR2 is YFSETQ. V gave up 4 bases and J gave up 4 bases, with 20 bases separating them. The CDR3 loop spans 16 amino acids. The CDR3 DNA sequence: TGCGCCAGCAGCGCCTTCGGGGGGCAGGGAGTCTATGGCTACACCTTC. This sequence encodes CASSAFGGQGVYGYTF.

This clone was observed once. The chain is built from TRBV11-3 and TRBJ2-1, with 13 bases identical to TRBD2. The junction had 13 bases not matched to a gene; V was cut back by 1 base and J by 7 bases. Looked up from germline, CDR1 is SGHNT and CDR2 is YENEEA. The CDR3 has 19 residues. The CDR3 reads CASSLAIGPTSGGPNEQFF. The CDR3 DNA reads TGTGCCAGCAGCTTAGCTATCGGCCCGACTAGCGGGGGGCCTAATGAGCAGTTCTTC. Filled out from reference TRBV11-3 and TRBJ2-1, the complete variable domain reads EAGVVQSPRYKIIEKKQPVAFWCNPISGHNTLYWYLQNLGQGPELLIRYENEEAVDDSQLPKDRFSAERLKGVDSTLKIQPAELGDSAVYLCASSLAIGPTSGGPNEQFFGPGTRLTVL.

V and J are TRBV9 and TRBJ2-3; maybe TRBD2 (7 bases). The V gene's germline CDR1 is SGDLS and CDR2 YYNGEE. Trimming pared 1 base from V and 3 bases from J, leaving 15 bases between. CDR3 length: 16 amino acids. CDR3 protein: CASSVIGGGGTDTQYF. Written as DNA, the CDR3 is TGTGCCAGCAGCGTAATAGGGGGAGGGGGAACAGATACGCAGTATTTT.

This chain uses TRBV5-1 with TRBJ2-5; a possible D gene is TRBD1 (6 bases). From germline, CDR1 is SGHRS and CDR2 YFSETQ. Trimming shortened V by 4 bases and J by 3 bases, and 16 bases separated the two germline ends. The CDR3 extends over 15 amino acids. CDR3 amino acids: CASSRAGAREETQYF. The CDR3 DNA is TGCGCCAGCAGCCGCGCAGGGGCCAGAGAAGAGACCCAGTACTTC.

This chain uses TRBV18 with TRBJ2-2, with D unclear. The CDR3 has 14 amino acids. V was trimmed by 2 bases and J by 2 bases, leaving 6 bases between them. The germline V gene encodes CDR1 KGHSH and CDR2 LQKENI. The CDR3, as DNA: TGTGCCAGCTCACCAACAGTAAACACCGGGGAGCTGTTTTTT. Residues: CASSPTVNTGELFF.

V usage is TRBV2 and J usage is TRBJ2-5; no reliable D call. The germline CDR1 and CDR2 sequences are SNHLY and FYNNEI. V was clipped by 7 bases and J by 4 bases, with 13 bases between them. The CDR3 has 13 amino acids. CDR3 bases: TGTGCCAGCACAGGCAGGCTATCAGAGACCCAGTACTTC. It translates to CASTGRLSETQYF.